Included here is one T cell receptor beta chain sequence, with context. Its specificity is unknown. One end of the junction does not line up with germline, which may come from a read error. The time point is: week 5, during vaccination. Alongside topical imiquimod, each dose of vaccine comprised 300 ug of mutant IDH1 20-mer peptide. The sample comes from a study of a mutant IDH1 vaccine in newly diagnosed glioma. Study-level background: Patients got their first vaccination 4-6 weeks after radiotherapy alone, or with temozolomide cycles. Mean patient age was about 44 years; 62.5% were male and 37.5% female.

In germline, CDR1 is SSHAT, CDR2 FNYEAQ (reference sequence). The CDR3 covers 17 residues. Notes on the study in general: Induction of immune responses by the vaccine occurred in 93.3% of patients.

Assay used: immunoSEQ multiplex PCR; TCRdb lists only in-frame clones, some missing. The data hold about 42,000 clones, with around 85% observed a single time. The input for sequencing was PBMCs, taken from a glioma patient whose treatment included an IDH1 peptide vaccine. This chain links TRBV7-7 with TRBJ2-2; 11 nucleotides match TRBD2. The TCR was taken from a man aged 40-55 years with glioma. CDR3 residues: CASSARRLAGGAGELFF. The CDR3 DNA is TGTGCTAGCAGCGCGAGGCGTCTAGCGGGAGGTGCCGGGGAGCTGTTTTTT.